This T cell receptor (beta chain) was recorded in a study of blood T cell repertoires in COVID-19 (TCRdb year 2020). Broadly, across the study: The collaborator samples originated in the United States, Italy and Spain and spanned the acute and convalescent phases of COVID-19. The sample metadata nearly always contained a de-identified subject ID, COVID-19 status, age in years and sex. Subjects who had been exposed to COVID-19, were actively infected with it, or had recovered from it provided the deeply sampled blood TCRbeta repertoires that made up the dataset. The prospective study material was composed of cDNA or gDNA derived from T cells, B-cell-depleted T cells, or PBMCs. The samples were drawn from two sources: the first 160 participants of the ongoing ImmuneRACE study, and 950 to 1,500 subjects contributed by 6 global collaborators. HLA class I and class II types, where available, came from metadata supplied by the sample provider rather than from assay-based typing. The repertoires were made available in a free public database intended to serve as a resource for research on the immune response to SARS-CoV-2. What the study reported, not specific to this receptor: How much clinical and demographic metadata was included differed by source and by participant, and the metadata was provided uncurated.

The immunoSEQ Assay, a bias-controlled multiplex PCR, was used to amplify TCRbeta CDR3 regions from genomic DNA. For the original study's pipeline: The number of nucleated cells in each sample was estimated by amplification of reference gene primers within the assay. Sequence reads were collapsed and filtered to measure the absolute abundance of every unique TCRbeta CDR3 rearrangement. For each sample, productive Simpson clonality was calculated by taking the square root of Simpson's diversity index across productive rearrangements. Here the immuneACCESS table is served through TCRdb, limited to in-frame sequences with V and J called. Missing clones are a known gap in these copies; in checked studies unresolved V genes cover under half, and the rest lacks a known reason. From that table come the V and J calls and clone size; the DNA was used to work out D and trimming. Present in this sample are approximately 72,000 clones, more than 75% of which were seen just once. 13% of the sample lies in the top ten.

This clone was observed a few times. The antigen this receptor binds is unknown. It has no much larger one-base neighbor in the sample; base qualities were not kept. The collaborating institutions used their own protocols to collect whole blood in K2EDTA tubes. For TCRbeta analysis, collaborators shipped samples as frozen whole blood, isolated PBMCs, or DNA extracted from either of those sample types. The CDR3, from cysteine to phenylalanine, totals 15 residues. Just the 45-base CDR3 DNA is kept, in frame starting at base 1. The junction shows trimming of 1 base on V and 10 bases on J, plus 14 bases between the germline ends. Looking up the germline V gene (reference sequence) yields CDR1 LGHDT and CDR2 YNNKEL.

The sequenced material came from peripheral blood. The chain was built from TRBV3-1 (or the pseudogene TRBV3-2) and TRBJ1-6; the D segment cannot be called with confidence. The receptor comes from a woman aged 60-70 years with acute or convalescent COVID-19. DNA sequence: TGTGCCAGCAGCCAAGGGGGAGTCGGTAGATCACCCCTCCACTTT. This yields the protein CASSQGGVGRSPLHF.